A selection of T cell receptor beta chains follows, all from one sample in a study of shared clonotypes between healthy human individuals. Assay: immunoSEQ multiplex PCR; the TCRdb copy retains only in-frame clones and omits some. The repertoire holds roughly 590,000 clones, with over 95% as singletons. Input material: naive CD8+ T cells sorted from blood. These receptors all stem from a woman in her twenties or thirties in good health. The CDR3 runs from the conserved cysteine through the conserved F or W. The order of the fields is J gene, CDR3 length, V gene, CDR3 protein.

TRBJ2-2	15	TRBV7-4	CASSPQRGVGGELFF
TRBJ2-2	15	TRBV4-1	CASSHRQAVTGELFF
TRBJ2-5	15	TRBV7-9	CASSLERRVGETQYF
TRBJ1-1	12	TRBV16	CASSQSGTEAFF
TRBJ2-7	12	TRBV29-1	CSVGRGGYEQYF
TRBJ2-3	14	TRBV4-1	CASSQGDGEDTQYF
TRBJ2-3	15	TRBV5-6	CASSPGTTSTDTQYF
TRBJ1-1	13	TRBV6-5	CASSYSGHDEAFF
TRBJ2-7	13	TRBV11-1	CASDPGEDYEQYF
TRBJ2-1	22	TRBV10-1	CASRSDGQGALRPPIKLNEQFF
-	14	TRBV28	CASTHFGGGYEQYF
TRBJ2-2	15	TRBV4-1	CASSLLGGVAGELFF
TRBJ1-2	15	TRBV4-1	CASTDTPGSNYGYTF
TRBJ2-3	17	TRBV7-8	CASSLVRGRTSTDTQYF
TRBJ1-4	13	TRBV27	CASSLGGDEKLFF
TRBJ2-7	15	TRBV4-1	CASSQHSSGHYEQYF
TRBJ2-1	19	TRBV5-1	CASSLVAGTSGSQWNEQFF
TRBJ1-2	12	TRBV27	CASRTGVNGYTF
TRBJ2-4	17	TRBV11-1	CASSVGTSGSGKNIQYF
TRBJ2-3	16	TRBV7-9	CASSLAPSGSTDTQYF
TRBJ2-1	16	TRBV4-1	CASSQDSVSGGNEQFF
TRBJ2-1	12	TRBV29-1	CSVERGYNEQFF
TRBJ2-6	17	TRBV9	CASSAYRNLLGANVLTF
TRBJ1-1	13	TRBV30	CAWSLGLNTEAFF
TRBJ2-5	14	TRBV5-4	CASSLVEEIATQYF
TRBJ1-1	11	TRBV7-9	CASSPRIEAFF
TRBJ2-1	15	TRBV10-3	CAISDPGTLSNEQFF